One sample yielded the 17 T cell receptor beta chains listed below, sequenced in a study of blood T cell repertoires in COVID-19. Clones were read by immunoSEQ multiplex PCR, and TCRdb kept only the in-frame ones, dropping some. The sample records approximately 260,000 clones, roughly 86% being singletons. The material sequenced was PBMCs or T cells enriched from blood (not recorded which). The receptors here all came from a woman aged 60-70 years who had recovered from COVID-19.

On this clone itself: Compared with germline, one end of the junction differs, possibly owing to a read error. This sequence joins TRBV7-7 and TRBJ2-5; 9 bases align to TRBD1. The CDR3 extends over 15 amino acids. Germline V gene lookup returns CDR1 SSHAT and CDR2 FNYEAQ (reference sequence). The CDR3 spells CASSSGTGRQETQYF. The CDR3 bases are TGTGCTAGCAGTTCCGGGACAGGGCGACAAGAGACCCAGTACTTC.

In DNA, the CDR3 is TGCGCCAGCAGCCTGTTCTCAGGTTTTCGGGAAAAACTGTTTTTT. Its protein product is CASSLFSGFREKLFF. The rearrangement links TRBV5-1 to TRBJ1-4; D gene ambiguous. This CDR3 is 15 amino acids long. V was trimmed by 4 bases and J by 8 bases, leaving 18 bases between them. Germline values: CDR1 SGHRS, CDR2 YFSETQ.

This rearrangement joins TRBV6-1 to TRBJ2-1, with 10 bases identical to TRBD2. V lost 0 bases to trimming and J lost 2 bases; unmatched junction nucleotides: 10. The germline gives CDR1 MNHNS, CDR2 SASEGT. The CDR3 extends over 19 amino acids. The CDR3 spells CASSEAASGRIWTYNEQFF. CDR3 bases: TGTGCCAGCAGTGAAGCGGCTAGCGGGAGAATCTGGACCTACAATGAGCAGTTCTTC.

The chain carries TRBV7-6 and TRBJ2-2, with 9 bases that match TRBD1. The V gene's germline CDR1 is SGHVS and CDR2 FNYEAQ. With V trimmed by 3 bases and J by 6 bases, 5 bases remained unmatched. CDR3 length: 15 residues. CDR3 sequence: CASSFTGGVAGELFF. The CDR3 DNA reads TGTGCCAGCAGCTTTACAGGGGGCGTAGCCGGGGAGCTGTTTTTT.

The chain carries TRBV11-3 and TRBJ1-4; 7 positions match TRBD1. Germline CDR1 reads SGHNT; CDR2 reads YENEEA. Trimming at V came to 5 bases and at J to 4 bases, leaving 4 bases not matched to a gene. This CDR3 contains 14 residues. CDR3 protein: CASSPGGDNEKLFF. The CDR3 DNA sequence: TGTGCCAGCAGCCCAGGGGGTGATAATGAAAAACTGTTTTTT.

This chain connects TRBV2 to TRBJ2-3; D is possibly TRBD2 (5 bases). Between the trimmed V and J ends, which lost 4 bases and 6 bases, there was a span of 8 bases. The CDR3 has 12 residues. Germline V lookup: CDR1 SNHLY, CDR2 FYNNEI. The CDR3 is CASSVGKDTQYF. CDR3 in DNA: TGTGCCAGCAGTGTCGGGAAGGATACGCAGTATTTT.

This rearrangement joins TRBV7-6 to TRBJ2-7; TRBD2 matches at 10 bases. The junction had 3 bases not matched to a gene; V was cut back by 1 base and J by 3 bases. CDR1 is SGHVS, CDR2 FNYEAQ, per germline. The CDR3 has 15 residues. The CDR3 spells CASSLGLAGVYEQYF. In DNA form, the CDR3 reads TGTGCCAGCAGCTTAGGTCTAGCGGGGGTCTACGAGCAGTACTTC.

This clone was detected a few times. DNA for the CDR3: TGTGCCAGCAGCTTGGCTCTGGAGATCCGAGGCTACACCTTC. Protein sequence: CASSLALEIRGYTF. This chain connects TRBV5-4 to TRBJ1-2, with D uncertain. The ends were cut back, 0 bases at V and 8 bases at J, with 14 bases in the middle. This CDR3 comprises 14 residues. Germline lookup yields CDR1 SGHNT and CDR2 YYREEE (reference sequence). The entire variable domain, with the rest obtained from reference TRBV5-4 and TRBJ1-2, is as follows: ETGVTQSPTHLIKTRGQQVTLRCSSQSGHNTVSWYQQALGQGPQFIFQYYREEENGRGNFPPRFSGLQFPNYSSELNVNALELDDSALYLCASSLALEIRGYTFGSGTRLTVV.

The V and J genes are TRBV7-8 and TRBJ2-1; TRBD2 might be the D (5 bases). The CDR3 runs 18 residues. Germline lookup yields CDR1 SGHVS and CDR2 FQNEAQ. Trimming pared 3 bases from V and 0 bases from J, leaving 18 bases between. The CDR3 DNA sequence: TGTGCCAGCAGCTTCAAGCGGAGTTGGGGAAGCTCCTACAATGAGCAGTTCTTC. Its protein is CASSFKRSWGSSYNEQFF.

The CDR3 here is CASTPQGRSTEAFF. The CDR3 DNA follows: TGTGCCAGCACCCCACAGGGTAGAAGCACTGAAGCTTTCTTT. The chain employs TRBV11-1 and TRBJ1-1; possible D gene TRBD1, 6 bases. Trimming left V 7 bases short and J 4 bases short, with 16 bases between. This CDR3 region has 14 residues. CDR1 and CDR2 from the germline V gene are SGHAT and FQDESV (reference sequence).

The chain couples TRBV19 to TRBJ2-1; D remains ambiguous. This CDR3 has 15 residues. Per the germline V gene, CDR1 is LNHDA and CDR2 is SQIVND (reference sequence). The V gene lost 7 bases and the J gene lost 0 bases, with 13 bases spanning the gap. The CDR3: CASTPTLSSYNEQFF. The CDR3 DNA is TGTGCCAGTACTCCGACACTTTCCTCCTACAATGAGCAGTTCTTC.

The chain has TRBV2 and TRBJ1-5; TRBD1 matches at 9 bases. The CDR3 is 18 amino acids. With 3 bases clipped from V and 2 bases from J, the junction kept 11 bases outside the gene matches. Germline lookup yields CDR1 SNHLY and CDR2 FYNNEI. The CDR3 is CASSEYLWRDRGNQPQHF. Here the CDR3 DNA reads TGTGCCAGCAGTGAGTATTTATGGCGGGACAGGGGCAATCAGCCCCAGCATTTT.

The gene calls are TRBV11-3 and TRBJ1-1; D is undetermined. V dropped 0 bases and J dropped 0 bases, with 8 bases sitting between them. Germline lookup yields CDR1 SGHNT and CDR2 YENEEA. CDR3 length: 15 residues. For the CDR3, the DNA is TGTGCCAGCAGCTTAGAGGGAGATTTGAACACTGAAGCTTTCTTT. The encoded protein is CASSLEGDLNTEAFF.

CDR3 protein: CASSFLGTGAYNEQFF. In DNA, the CDR3 is TGTGCCAGCAGTTTTCTCGGGACAGGTGCCTACAATGAGCAGTTCTTC. The chain uses TRBV11-1 and TRBJ2-1, with 8 bases that match TRBD1. V lost 6 bases to trimming and J lost 2 bases; unmatched junction nucleotides: 9. Germline CDR1 is SGHAT and CDR2 is FQDESV (reference sequence). The CDR3 covers 16 residues.

V is TRBV12-3 or TRBV12-4 and J is TRBJ2-3, with TRBD2 matching 8 bases. This CDR3 contains 13 residues. J lost 12 bases, V lost 1 base, and 6 bases had no gene match. CDR3 in DNA: TGTGCCAGCAGTTTAGTGGTAGCGGGGAGCCAGTATTTT. It encodes CASSLVVAGSQYF.

V gene TRBV14 combines with J gene TRBJ2-7; 10 bases map to TRBD1. CDR1 is SGHDN and CDR2 is FVKESK in the germline V gene. This CDR3 is 17 amino acids long. V trimming: 4 bases; J trimming: 2 bases; junction bases outside the gene matches: 11. Here the CDR3 reads CASSPLKDRGPTYEQYF. CDR3 in DNA: TGTGCCAGCAGCCCATTGAAAGACAGGGGGCCTACCTACGAGCAGTACTTC. The entire variable domain, with the rest obtained from reference TRBV14 and TRBJ2-7, is as follows: EAGVTQFPSHSVIEKGQTVTLRCDPISGHDNLYWYRRVMGKEIKFLLHFVKESKQDESGMPNNRFLAERTGGTYSTLKVQPAELEDSGVYFCASSPLKDRGPTYEQYFGPGTRLTVT.

The genes are TRBV28 and TRBJ2-7, with 11 bases that match TRBD2. Germline V gives CDR1 MDHEN, CDR2 SYDVKM. V lost 0 bases, J lost 12 bases, and 4 bases stayed unmatched. The CDR3 runs to 13 residues. The chain's CDR3 is CASSLWTSGASYF. CDR3 sequence (DNA): TGTGCCAGCAGTTTATGGACTAGCGGGGCTTCGTACTTC.